Ten or more counts support the clone carrying this TCR beta chain. Its specificity is not known. One junction end disagrees with the germline gene, perhaps due to a read error. CDR1 and CDR2 (germline): SNHLY, FYNNEI. The CDR3 contains 14 residues. This record comes from a study of HIV-infected patients and healthy controls. Whole-study results and caveats: Apparent post-therapy Gini recovery among HIV-infected patients was not reproduced with size-matched repertoires. Compared with controls, mean Gini indices were significantly raised in HIV-infected repertoires, possibly indicating oligoclonality.

Alpha and beta constant-region primers primed reverse transcription of 400 to 650 ng RNA. Each of the alpha and beta chains got its own library through chain-specific third strand synthesis with indices. One primer pair amplified all rearrangements per chain; each cDNA got molecular barcodes. TCRdb re-called the 5' RACE reads with MiXCR, one entry per CDR3 protein. The data show some 13,000 distinct CDR3 sequences, roughly 9.6% seen once. The repertoire came from unfractionated whole blood and reflected all unsorted peripheral T cells. This chain connects TRBV2 to TRBJ1-3, with 7 bases aligning to TRBD1. The source material was blood. The sequence came from an adult in good health. In nucleotides, the CDR3 is TGTGCCAGAAGTGACAGGGCCTCTGGAAACACCATATATTTT. It specifies CARSDRASGNTIYF.